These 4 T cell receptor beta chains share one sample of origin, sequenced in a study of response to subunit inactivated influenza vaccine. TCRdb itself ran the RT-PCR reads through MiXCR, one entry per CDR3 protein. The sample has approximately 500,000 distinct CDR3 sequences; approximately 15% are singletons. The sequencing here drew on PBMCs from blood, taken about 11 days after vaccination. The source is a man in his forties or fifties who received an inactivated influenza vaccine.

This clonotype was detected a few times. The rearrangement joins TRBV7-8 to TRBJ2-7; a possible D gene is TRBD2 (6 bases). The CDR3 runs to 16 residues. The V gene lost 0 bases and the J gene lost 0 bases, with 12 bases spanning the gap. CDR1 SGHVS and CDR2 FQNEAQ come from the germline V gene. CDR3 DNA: TGTGCCAGCAGCTTAGCGGGCGGGACCGGCTCCTACGAGCAGTACTTC. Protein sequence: CASSLAGGTGSYEQYF.

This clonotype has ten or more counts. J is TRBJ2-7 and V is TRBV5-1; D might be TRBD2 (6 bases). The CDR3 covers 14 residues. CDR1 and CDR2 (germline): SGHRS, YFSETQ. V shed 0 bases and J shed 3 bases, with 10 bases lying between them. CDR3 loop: CASSLVTGDYEQYF. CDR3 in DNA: TGCGCCAGCAGCTTGGTTACGGGGGACTACGAGCAGTACTTC.

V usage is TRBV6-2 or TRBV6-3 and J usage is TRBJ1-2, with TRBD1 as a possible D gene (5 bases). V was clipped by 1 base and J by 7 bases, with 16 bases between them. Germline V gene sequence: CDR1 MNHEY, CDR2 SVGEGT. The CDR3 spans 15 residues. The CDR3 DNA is TGTGCCAGCAGTTACTTCGACAGTGGCCTCCGTGGCTACACCTTC. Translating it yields CASSYFDSGLRGYTF.

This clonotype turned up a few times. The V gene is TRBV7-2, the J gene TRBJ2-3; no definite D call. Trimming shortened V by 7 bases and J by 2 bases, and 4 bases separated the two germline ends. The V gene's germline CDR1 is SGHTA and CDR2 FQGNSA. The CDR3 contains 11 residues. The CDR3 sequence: CASTNTDTQYF. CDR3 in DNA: TGTGCCAGCACCAACACAGATACGCAGTATTTT. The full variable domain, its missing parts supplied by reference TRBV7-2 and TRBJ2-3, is GAGVSQSPSNKVTEKGKDVELRCDPISGHTALYWYRQSLGQGLEFLIYFQGNSAPDKSGLPSDRFSAERTGGSVSTLTIQRTQQEDSAVYLCASTNTDTQYFGPGTRLTVL.